The clone carrying this T cell receptor (beta chain) was seen only a few times. The sample comes from a study of OX40 agonist ivuxolimab in advanced cancers. Profiled with immunoSEQ multiplex PCR; TCRdb holds only in-frame clones, not every one. The sample has tens of thousands of clones; around nine tenths are singletons. CDR3 length: 15 residues. The germline V gene has CDR1 SNHLY and CDR2 FYNNEI. Deletions cut 2 bases from V and 6 bases from J, with 13 bases between. Sequencing used CD4+ or CD8+ T cells sorted from blood, obtained in a trial of the OX40 agonist ivuxolimab. The rearrangement uses TRBV2 and TRBJ2-2; the D gene is possibly TRBD2 (6 bases). The source of this sequence is an adult with an advanced solid tumor such as melanoma, head and neck, liver or kidney cancer. The CDR3 coding sequence is TGTGCCAGCAGTGAACTTCTTAGCGGCGCCGGGGAGCTGTTTTTT. Translating it yields CASSELLSGAGELFF. The variable domain in full, completed from reference TRBV2 and TRBJ2-2, reads EPEVTQTPSHQVTQMGQEVILRCVPISNHLYFYWYRQILGQKVEFLVSFYNNEISEKSEIFDDQFSVERPDGSNFTLKIRSTKLEDSAMYFCASSELLSGAGELFFGEGSRLTVL.